The rows below give T cell receptor beta chains drawn from one sample of a study of CD8 T cells in ankylosing spondylitis. TCRdb redid the calling of the 5' RACE reads with MiXCR, one entry per CDR3 protein. Here the sample spans around 770,000 distinct CDR3 sequences, around 17% being singletons. Specimen: blood, either unsorted or a sorted T cell fraction (not recorded which). These receptor sequences come from a male donor with ankylosing spondylitis. Both conserved end residues are part of each CDR3. A D gene is named only where the DNA matches it firmly. Size tells how often a clone was seen (once, few, many) or the class of an expanded clone, and some rows leave it out.

v_gene	j_gene	d_gene	abundance	CDR3nt	CDR3aa
TRBV25-1	TRBJ1-2	NA	many	TGTGCCAGCAGTGACAGGGTAGATGGCTACACCTTC	CASSDRVDGYTF
TRBV5-1	TRBJ2-1	NA	many	TGCGCCAGCAGCGTGATAGGGCTGGAGCAGTTCTTC	CASSVIGLEQFF
TRBV28	TRBJ2-5	NA	few	TGTGCCAGCAGTCCCCCGGCGGGACCTCTACCAGAGACCCAGTACTTC	CASSPPAGPLPETQYF
TRBV5-1	TRBJ2-7	TRBD2	few	TGCGCCAGCAGCCCGGGACTAGCGCGGGAGCAGTACTTC	CASSPGLAREQYF
TRBV29-1	TRBJ2-2	TRBD2	NA	TGCAGCGTTGTTCTAGCGGGATTCGGGGAGCTGTTTTTT	CSVVLAGFGELFF
TRBV28	TRBJ2-3	NA	NA	TGTGCCAGCAACAAAGGGGGTCTAGCGCCGGGGAGTAGGAAGTATTTT	CASNKGGLAPGSRKYF
TRBV9	TRBJ2-3	NA	few	TGTGCCAGCAGCGAAGGACAGAACACAGATACGCAGTATTTT	CASSEGQNTDTQYF
TRBV7-9	TRBJ2-3	NA	NA	TGTGCCAGCAGCTTAATCCAATCCTTAACAGATACGCAGTATTTT	CASSLIQSLTDTQYF
TRBV20-1	TRBJ2-2	NA	few	TGCAGTGCTAGGGGGAGCACGACCGGGGAGCTGTTTTTT	CSARGSTTGELFF
TRBV7-2	TRBJ2-1	NA	NA	TGTGCCAGCAGCTTATTTGGGGGGGCCTCTTACAATGAGCAGTTCTTC	CASSLFGGASYNEQFF
TRBV15	TRBJ2-2	TRBD1	many	TGTGCCACCAGCAGAGGTGTCGGGACAGGGTACACCGGGGAGCTGTTTTTT	CATSRGVGTGYTGELFF